The 12 T cell receptor beta chains reported below all come from one sample, sequenced in a study of blood T cell repertoires in COVID-19. Measured with immunoSEQ multiplex PCR; TCRdb has only the in-frame clones, and not every one. The table shows more than 250,000 clones, with 65% to 90% occurring only once. Sequencing used PBMCs or T cells enriched from blood (not recorded which). The receptors originated from a woman aged 18-29 years who had recovered from COVID-19.

V is TRBV19 and J is TRBJ1-2, with D possibly matching TRBD1 (6 bases). Germline assignment: CDR1 LNHDA and CDR2 SQIVND (reference sequence). The CDR3 totals 14 residues. Trimming removed 6 bases at V and 4 bases at J, with 15 bases between. The CDR3 region is CASRTSRGTYGYTF. The CDR3 DNA sequence: TGTGCCAGTAGAACGTCTAGGGGGACCTATGGCTACACCTTC.

The chain combines TRBV28 with TRBJ1-2; D not resolved. CDR3 length: 12 amino acids. V was trimmed by 5 bases and J by 2 bases, leaving 6 bases between them. The germline V gene encodes CDR1 MDHEN and CDR2 SYDVKM. The CDR3, as DNA: TGTGCCAGCAGTGTATTAAACTATGGCTACACCTTC. Its translation: CASSVLNYGYTF.

This clone appeared a few times. The genes are TRBV5-1 and TRBJ1-2; 8 bases agree with TRBD1. Germline V lookup: CDR1 SGHRS, CDR2 YFSETQ. The CDR3 is 13 amino acids. Trimming removed 6 bases from V and 3 bases from J; junction bases left unmatched: 4. CDR3 sequence reads: CASTEQGDYGYTF. CDR3 coding DNA: TGCGCCAGCACTGAACAGGGGGACTATGGCTACACCTTC. The full variable domain, in which reference TRBV5-1 and TRBJ1-2 provide the parts outside the CDR3, is KAGVTQTPRYLIKTRGQQVTLSCSPISGHRSVSWYQQTPGQGLQFLFEYFSETQRNKGNFPGRFSGRQFSNSRSEMNVSTLELGDSALYLCASTEQGDYGYTFGSGTRLTVV.

The CDR3 sequence: CASSLTFQGGGYTF. The CDR3 nucleotides are TGTGCCAGCAGCTTGACATTCCAGGGTGGAGGCTACACCTTC. The chain joins TRBV7-3 to TRBJ1-2, with a possible D match to TRBD1 (5 bases). V was shortened by 3 bases and J by 8 bases, with 16 bases between the two germline ends. Germline V gives CDR1 SGHTA, CDR2 FQGTGA. This CDR3 has 14 residues.

The rearrangement uses TRBV13 and TRBJ2-1; 8 positions agree with TRBD2. The CDR3 is made up of 16 amino acids. Losses at the gene ends were 5 bases for V and 8 bases for J; bases not matched to a gene: 14. In germline, CDR1 is PRHDT, CDR2 FYEKMQ (reference sequence). The CDR3, as DNA: TGTGCCAGCAGCAACAAGCGGGAGTTAAGTTTGCATGAGCAGTTCTTC. Protein product: CASSNKRELSLHEQFF.

The J gene is TRBJ2-5, the V gene TRBV9, with 9 positions matching TRBD2. The V and J ends lost 4 bases and 5 bases, in that order; junction bases with no gene match: 9. Germline-derived CDR1 and CDR2 are SGDLS and YYNGEE. This CDR3 comprises 15 residues. CDR3 DNA: TGTGCCAGCAGCTTCGGGACTAGCCCCGTGGAGACCCAGTACTTC. It codes for CASSFGTSPVETQYF.

The J gene is TRBJ1-2, the V gene TRBV3-1 (or the pseudogene TRBV3-2); D uncertain. CDR1 and CDR2 from the germline V gene are LGHDT and YNNKEL (reference sequence). V dropped 1 base and J dropped 4 bases, with 10 bases sitting between them. This CDR3 comprises 14 residues. CDR3 in DNA: TGTGCCAGCAGCCAAGCCGCAGTAAGCTATGGCTACACCTTC. It specifies CASSQAAVSYGYTF.

The CDR3 DNA follows: TGTGCCAGCAGCCCAGGGATAGGGACCGGGGAGCTGTTTTTT. Amino acid sequence: CASSPGIGTGELFF. The chain recombines TRBV6-4 with TRBJ2-2; tentatively, D is TRBD1 (5 bases). Germline V gene lookup returns CDR1 MRHNA and CDR2 SNTAGT. The CDR3 consists of 14 residues. Trimming stripped 6 bases from V and 5 bases from J, with 13 bases between.

The chain recombines TRBV29-1 with TRBJ2-7, with D possibly being TRBD1 (5 bases). Trimming removed 3 bases from V and 1 base from J, with 10 bases in between. This CDR3 comprises 13 residues. Germline V gene data show CDR1 as SQVTM and CDR2 as ANQGSEA. This CDR3 is CSVDLQDSYEQYF. CDR3 nucleotides: TGCAGCGTTGATTTACAGGATTCCTACGAGCAGTACTTC.

This sequence joins TRBV12-3 or TRBV12-4 and TRBJ2-1, with TRBD2 matching 8 bases. The CDR3 has 13 residues. V shed 5 bases and J 9 bases; nucleotides not matched to a gene: 6. CDR3 nucleotide sequence: TGTGCCAGCAGTACTAGCGGAGGCGTTGAGCAGTTCTTC. This encodes CASSTSGGVEQFF.

This clone has just a few counts. This rearrangement joins TRBV9 to TRBJ1-2; D might be TRBD1 (6 bases). Germline V lookup: CDR1 SGDLS, CDR2 YYNGEE. The CDR3 runs to 16 residues. V was cut by 3 bases and J by 5 bases, with 20 bases left in between. This CDR3 is CASSALSGQNSYGYTF. Written as DNA, the CDR3 is TGTGCCAGCAGCGCACTCTCAGGACAGAACTCGTATGGCTACACCTTC.

This clone has only a few counts. V is TRBV19 and J is TRBJ1-5, with TRBD1 as a possible D gene (5 bases). V was clipped by 6 bases and J by 2 bases, with 11 bases between them. The CDR3 is made up of 14 amino acids. Germline V gene sequence: CDR1 LNHDA, CDR2 SQIVND (reference sequence). In nucleotides, the CDR3 is TGTGCCAGTAGCCAGGGCGGGGGCAATCAGCCCCAGCATTTT. Protein sequence: CASSQGGGNQPQHF. The full variable domain, in which reference TRBV19 and TRBJ1-5 provide the parts outside the CDR3, is DGGITQSPKYLFRKEGQNVTLSCEQNLNHDAMYWYRQDPGQGLRLIYYSQIVNDFQKGDIAEGYSVSREKKESFPLTVTSAQKNPTAFYLCASSQGGGNQPQHFGDGTRLSIL.